This TCR beta chain was recorded in a study of cytomegalovirus exposure and HLA in healthy donors. Regarding the study as a whole: A later analysis linked a missense variant in DCLRE1C to the trimming of TCR beta V and J genes.

Worth noting for this clone: Antigen specificity is unknown.

With 60 Vbeta and 13 Jbeta primers, the PCR was carried out. Sequencing used immunoSEQ multiplex PCR; TCRdb keeps in-frame clones, though not all of them. Among around 150,000 clones listed, over 65% were seen once. Trimming pared 0 bases from V and 0 bases from J, leaving 11 bases between. CDR1 GTSNPN and CDR2 SVGIG come from the germline V gene (reference sequence). The CDR3 consists of 16 residues. This receptor was identified in a man between 40 and 49 years old in good health and CMV-seropositive. The sequencing input was PBMCs. V is TRBV30 and J is TRBJ2-2; no reliable D call. DNA of the CDR3: TGTGCCTGGAGTGTACAGTGGCAGGCGAACACCGGGGAGCTGTTTTTT. This encodes CAWSVQWQANTGELFF. The entire variable domain, with the rest obtained from reference TRBV30 and TRBJ2-2, is as follows: SQTIHQWPATLVQPVGSPLSLECTVEGTSNPNLYWYRQAAGRGLQLLFYSVGIGQISSEVPQNLSASRPQDRQFILSSKKLLLSDSGFYLCAWSVQWQANTGELFFGEGSRLTVL.